Given below is one T cell receptor beta chain in context. TCRdb ran MiXCR on the PCR reads and lists one entry per CDR3 protein. Here the sample spans under 65,000 distinct CDR3 sequences, under 30% being singletons. These data are taken from a study of molecular identifiers for immune sequencing clone quantification. The CDR3 covers 15 residues. The V gene end was trimmed by 4 bases and the J gene end by 4 bases; junction bases not matched to a gene: 9. Germline CDR1 reads LGHNA; CDR2 reads YSLEER. The gene calls are TRBV4-3 and TRBJ2-5, with 7 bases that match TRBD2. The receptor comes from a human donor in good health. Some libraries in this study had Jurkat cell RNA spiked in. The sample was naive CD8+ T cells from blood, with Jurkat cell RNA spiked in. Specified subset: FACS-sorted CD8+CD4-CCR7+CD45RA+ naive T cells. CDR3 region: CASSPRHGGRETQYF. The CDR3 DNA reads TGCGCCAGCAGCCCCCGGCACGGCGGGAGAGAGACCCAGTACTTC.